Listed below are T cell receptor beta chains from one sample, sequenced in a study of T cell changes during pregnancy in multiple sclerosis. Sequencing used immunoSEQ multiplex PCR; TCRdb keeps in-frame clones, though not all of them. The repertoire includes tens of thousands of clones, roughly 88% of them detected once, and more than 8% sits in the top ten. Sequenced here: peripheral blood, sampled after pregnancy. The receptors stem from a female donor in good health, enrolled as a control in a pregnancy study. Both conserved end residues are part of each CDR3. Fields, in order: V gene, D gene, J gene, clone size, CDR3 protein, CDR3 DNA. A D gene is named only where the DNA matches it firmly. The size field is filled for only some rows; it gives once, few, many or a size class.

V: TRBV30; D: NA; J: TRBJ2-2; size: once; CDR3: CAWNLDNLNTGELFF; DNA: TGTGCCTGGAATTTGGACAACTTAAACACCGGGGAGCTGTTTTTT
V: TRBV29-1; D: NA; J: TRBJ1-1; size: NA; CDR3: CSGGGGVMNTEAFF; DNA: TGCAGCGGGGGAGGGGGGGTAATGAACACTGAAGCTTTCTTT
V: TRBV4-2; D: NA; J: TRBJ1-2; size: NA; CDR3: CASSQRLRTNYGYTF; DNA: TGTGCCAGCAGCCAGAGACTCAGAACTAACTATGGCTACACCTTC
V: TRBV30; D: NA; J: TRBJ2-7; size: NA; CDR3: CAFSDSTYEQYF; DNA: TGTGCCTTTTCGGACAGTACCTACGAGCAGTACTTC
V: TRBV6-6; D: NA; J: TRBJ1-6; size: NA; CDR3: CASSDTGTSPLHF; DNA: TGTGCCAGCAGTGACACCGGGACATCACCCCTCCACTTT
V: TRBV27; D: TRBD1; J: TRBJ1-1; size: NA; CDR3: CANDRVTNTEAFF; DNA: TGTGCCAACGACAGGGTGACAAACACTGAAGCTTTCTTT
V: TRBV7-7; D: TRBD2; J: TRBJ2-5; size: NA; CDR3: CASSPGTSGRETQYF; DNA: TGTGCCAGCAGCCCTGGGACTAGCGGGAGGGAGACCCAGTACTTC
V: TRBV6-1; D: TRBD1; J: TRBJ1-5; size: NA; CDR3: CASSAYRQGMGQPQHF; DNA: TGTGCCAGCAGTGCGTATCGACAGGGGATGGGGCAGCCCCAGCATTTT
V: TRBV30; D: NA; J: TRBJ2-5; size: NA; CDR3: CAGRLSEGQYF; DNA: TGTGCCGGCCGGTTATCCGAGGGCCAGTACTTC
V: TRBV6-5; D: TRBD1; J: TRBJ1-1; size: once; CDR3: CASRAQGRELGAFF; DNA: TGTGCCAGCAGGGCACAGGGGCGCGAGTTGGGAGCTTTCTTT
V: TRBV5-1; D: TRBD2; J: TRBJ2-2; size: once; CDR3: CASSLAPSGGADTGELFF; DNA: TGCGCCAGCAGCTTGGCCCCCAGCGGGGGGGCCGACACCGGGGAGCTGTTTTTT
V: TRBV30; D: TRBD1; J: TRBJ1-1; size: once; CDR3: CAWSRDRREAFF; DNA: TGTGCCTGGAGCCGGGACAGACGTGAAGCTTTCTTT
V: TRBV5-1; D: TRBD2; J: TRBJ2-2; size: NA; CDR3: CASSGGTSGNTGELFF; DNA: TGCGCCAGCAGCGGAGGGACTAGCGGAAACACCGGGGAGCTGTTTTTT
V: TRBV19; D: TRBD1; J: TRBJ1-1; size: NA; CDR3: CASRSGTGNTEAFF; DNA: TGTGCCAGTAGATCCGGGACAGGGAACACTGAAGCTTTCTTT
V: TRBV27; D: TRBD1; J: TRBJ2-7; size: NA; CDR3: CASRKQGAGYEQYF; DNA: TGTGCCAGCAGAAAACAGGGGGCTGGGTACGAGCAGTACTTC
V: TRBV11-3; D: TRBD1; J: TRBJ2-7; size: NA; CDR3: CASSPGTGASYEQYF; DNA: TGTGCCAGCAGTCCCGGGACAGGGGCCTCCTACGAGCAGTACTTC
V: TRBV12-5; D: TRBD1; J: TRBJ2-7; size: NA; CDR3: CASGSTYGTAYEQYF; DNA: TGTGCTAGTGGCTCTACCTACGGGACAGCCTACGAGCAGTACTTC
V: TRBV5-5; D: NA; J: TRBJ2-6; size: NA; CDR3: CASSPGAGASGANVLTF; DNA: TGTGCCAGCAGCCCGGGCGCAGGGGCGAGCGGGGCCAACGTCCTGACTTTC
V: TRBV7-8; D: NA; J: TRBJ2-1; size: NA; CDR3: CASRGQFSYNEQFF; DNA: TGTGCCAGCCGCGGACAGTTCTCCTACAATGAGCAGTTCTTC
V: TRBV7-2; D: TRBD2; J: TRBJ2-7; size: NA; CDR3: CASSPQRGSSYEQYF; DNA: TGTGCCAGCAGCCCCCAGCGGGGATCCTCCTACGAGCAGTACTTC
V: TRBV6-1; D: TRBD1; J: TRBJ2-5; size: NA; CDR3: CASSGGQGARETQYF; DNA: TGTGCCAGCAGTGGCGGACAGGGGGCGAGAGAGACCCAGTACTTC
V: TRBV18; D: NA; J: TRBJ2-5; size: NA; CDR3: CASSPGGETQYF; DNA: TGTGCCAGCTCACCGGGCGGGGAGACCCAGTACTTC
V: TRBV7-9; D: NA; J: TRBJ2-7; size: once; CDR3: CASSLGPGVGYEQYF; DNA: TGTGCCAGCAGCTTAGGCCCGGGAGTCGGTTACGAGCAGTACTTC
V: TRBV7-2; D: TRBD2; J: TRBJ2-1; size: NA; CDR3: CASSVLLAGEGEQFF; DNA: TGTGCCAGCAGCGTCCTCCTAGCGGGAGAGGGTGAGCAGTTCTTC
V: TRBV18; D: NA; J: TRBJ2-5; size: NA; CDR3: CASSPPTGRQETQYF; DNA: TGTGCCAGCTCACCACCTACAGGGCGCCAAGAGACCCAGTACTTC
V: TRBV6-4; D: TRBD1; J: TRBJ1-1; size: NA; CDR3: CASSLTGGTEAFF; DNA: TGTGCCAGCAGTTTGACAGGGGGCACTGAAGCTTTCTTT
V: TRBV6-5; D: NA; J: TRBJ2-3; size: NA; CDR3: CASRVTGTDTQYF; DNA: TGTGCCAGCAGGGTGACAGGCACAGATACGCAGTATTTT
V: TRBV19; D: TRBD1; J: TRBJ2-1; size: NA; CDR3: CASIMGQGYNEQFF; DNA: TGTGCCAGTATAATGGGACAGGGCTACAATGAGCAGTTCTTC
V: TRBV5-4; D: TRBD2; J: TRBJ2-7; size: NA; CDR3: CASSLVGGREASYEQYF; DNA: TGTGCCAGCAGCTTGGTCGGGGGGCGGGAGGCCTCCTACGAGCAGTACTTC
V: TRBV10-3; D: TRBD2; J: TRBJ2-5; size: NA; CDR3: CAISESGGPRETQYF; DNA: TGTGCCATCAGTGAAAGCGGGGGGCCGAGAGAGACCCAGTACTTC
V: TRBV27; D: NA; J: TRBJ2-2; size: NA; CDR3: CASSLAATGELFF; DNA: TGTGCCAGCAGTTTAGCGGCCACCGGGGAGCTGTTTTTT
V: TRBV7-2; D: NA; J: TRBJ1-5; size: NA; CDR3: CASSGVVGQPQHF; DNA: TGTGCCAGCAGCGGAGTGGTAGGTCAGCCCCAGCATTTT
V: TRBV5-6; D: TRBD1; J: TRBJ2-7; size: NA; CDR3: CASSFQDRALSYYEQYF; DNA: TGTGCCAGCAGCTTCCAGGACAGGGCATTATCCTACTACGAGCAGTACTTC
V: TRBV25-1; D: TRBD1; J: TRBJ2-7; size: NA; CDR3: CASSGDRGYEQYF; DNA: TGTGCCAGCAGTGGGGACAGGGGCTACGAGCAGTACTTC
V: TRBV7-8; D: NA; J: TRBJ2-3; size: NA; CDR3: CASSLLAGSSTDTQYF; DNA: TGTGCCAGCAGCTTATTGGCGGGATCAAGCACAGATACGCAGTATTTT